The sequence of this T cell receptor (beta chain) was determined in a study of T cell repertoires in cytomegalovirus infection. Study results and limitations: In two of eight donors, the top clonotype was HLA-C-restricted CMV-specific.

At least ten counts were recorded for this clonotype. Its antigen is as yet unknown. MiXCR, applied by TCRdb to the reads, yields one record per CDR3 protein. The table records just under 300,000 distinct CDR3 sequences, around 10% of them present only once. The TCR comes from a human donor in good health (CMV status not recorded). Some clones in this sample may be carry-over from other donors' samples. The sequenced sample was PBMCs.

The CDR3 DNA follows: TGTGCCAGCAGTTTCCGAGGGGCGAGGCCCAACACTGAAGCTTTCTTT. Protein: CASSFRGARPNTEAFF. This chain joins TRBV12-3 or TRBV12-4 and TRBJ1-1; D is possibly TRBD1 (5 bases). The length of the CDR3 is 16 residues. V lost 3 bases, J lost 2 bases, and 16 bases lay in between.